Given below is one T cell receptor beta chain in context. Its target is not known. As to treatment: oral pan-JAK inhibitor, 5-10 mg twice daily. Patients with alopecia areata provided lesional scalp punch biopsies as well as peripheral blood. After isolation, RNA underwent reverse transcription to generate cDNA as the sequencing template. Sequencing was performed with immunoSEQ multiplex PCR; in TCRdb, only in-frame clones are kept and a portion is missing. The sample carries fewer than 250,000 clones, roughly 60% recorded once. The entry originates in a study of CD8+ T cells in alopecia areata. Overall study findings and caveats: A single nonresponder leaves the baseline CD8+ expansion link to response uncertain.

Per germline, CDR1 SGHVS and CDR2 FNYEAQ. This CDR3 is built from 17 residues. V shed 1 base and J 0 bases; nucleotides not matched to a gene: 6. The sample was CD4+ T cells sorted from blood, taken around week 50, from a patient treated with tofacitinib. This TCR was recovered from a human donor with alopecia areata. The chain has TRBV7-6 and TRBJ1-1; TRBD1 aligns across 9 bases. The CDR3 DNA reads TGTGCCAGCAGCTTAGTCGGGACAGGGAACATGAACACTGAAGCTTTCTTT. Protein product: CASSLVGTGNMNTEAFF.